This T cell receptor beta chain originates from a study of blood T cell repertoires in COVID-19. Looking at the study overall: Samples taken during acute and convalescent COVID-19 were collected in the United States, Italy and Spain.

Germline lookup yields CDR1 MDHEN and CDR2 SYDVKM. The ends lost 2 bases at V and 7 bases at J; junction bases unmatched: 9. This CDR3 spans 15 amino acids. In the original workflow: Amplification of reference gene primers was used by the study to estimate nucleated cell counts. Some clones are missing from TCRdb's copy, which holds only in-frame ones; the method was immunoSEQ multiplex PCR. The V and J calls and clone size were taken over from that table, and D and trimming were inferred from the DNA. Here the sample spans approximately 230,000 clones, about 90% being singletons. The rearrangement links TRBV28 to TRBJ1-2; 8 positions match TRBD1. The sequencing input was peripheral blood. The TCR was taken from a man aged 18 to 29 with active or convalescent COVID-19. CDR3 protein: CASSLIRGQGAGYTF. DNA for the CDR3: TGTGCCAGCAGTTTAATTCGGGGCCAGGGGGCTGGCTACACCTTC.